What follows are 5 T cell receptor beta chains derived from one specimen sequenced in a study of blood T cell repertoires in COVID-19 (dated by TCRdb to the early 2020s). The library was generated by the immunoSEQ multiplex PCR assay. Drawn from immuneACCESS, this table holds only the in-frame rearrangements with V and J called that TCRdb kept. Clones are partly lost; checked studies trace under half to an unresolved V gene and leave the rest unexplained. The sample profile shows about 260,000 clones; about nine tenths of them were found once. The ten largest clones take up about 1.6% of the sample. Specimen: peripheral blood. Receptors were obtained from a woman aged 40 to 50 who had recovered from COVID-19.

The V call is TRBV27, the J call TRBJ1-1; the D is unclear. Germline V gives CDR1 MNHEY, CDR2 SMNVEV (reference sequence). Trimming took off 5 bases at V and 4 bases at J, with 8 bases between the two ends. The CDR3 totals 12 residues. CDR3 sequence (DNA): TGTGCCAGCAGTGGCTGGAGCACTGAAGCTTTCTTT. The encoded protein is CASSGWSTEAFF.

The chain couples TRBV7-2 to TRBJ2-1; no clear D. The V gene lost 1 base and the J gene lost 6 bases, with 13 bases spanning the gap. The CDR3 loop spans 15 amino acids. Germline V lookup: CDR1 SGHTA, CDR2 FQGNSA. CDR3 nucleotides: TGTGCCAGCAGCTTAGATTCGACAATTTCCAATGAGCAGTTCTTC. It encodes CASSLDSTISNEQFF.

The chain joins TRBV7-2 to TRBJ2-1; D is possibly TRBD2 (7 bases). The V end lost 1 base, the J end lost 9 bases, and 19 bases lay between the germline ends. The CDR3 sequence is 16 residues long. Germline values: CDR1 SGHTA, CDR2 FQGNSA. CDR3 sequence reads: CASSLVAVGGPLEQFF. CDR3 in DNA: TGTGCCAGCAGCTTAGTTGCGGTGGGGGGGCCTCTTGAGCAGTTCTTC.

Written as DNA, the CDR3 is TGTGCCAGCAGTTCCACAGGGTGGGGAGAGACCCAGTACTTC. Protein: CASSSTGWGETQYF. The chain carries TRBV27 and TRBJ2-5; tentative D call: TRBD1 (6 bases). CDR1 is MNHEY, CDR2 SMNVEV, per germline (reference sequence). Trimming pared 4 bases from V and 4 bases from J, leaving 13 bases between. The CDR3 runs to 14 residues.

This clone showed up just once. The chain employs TRBV9 and TRBJ1-6; D remains ambiguous. The V gene's germline CDR1 is SGDLS and CDR2 YYNGEE. The CDR3 runs to 15 residues. Trimming took 4 bases from V and 6 from J, leaving 14 bases between them. In DNA, the CDR3 is TGTGCCAGCAGCCCGAGCTCAGGTATTAATTCACCCCTCCACTTT. Translating gives CASSPSSGINSPLHF.